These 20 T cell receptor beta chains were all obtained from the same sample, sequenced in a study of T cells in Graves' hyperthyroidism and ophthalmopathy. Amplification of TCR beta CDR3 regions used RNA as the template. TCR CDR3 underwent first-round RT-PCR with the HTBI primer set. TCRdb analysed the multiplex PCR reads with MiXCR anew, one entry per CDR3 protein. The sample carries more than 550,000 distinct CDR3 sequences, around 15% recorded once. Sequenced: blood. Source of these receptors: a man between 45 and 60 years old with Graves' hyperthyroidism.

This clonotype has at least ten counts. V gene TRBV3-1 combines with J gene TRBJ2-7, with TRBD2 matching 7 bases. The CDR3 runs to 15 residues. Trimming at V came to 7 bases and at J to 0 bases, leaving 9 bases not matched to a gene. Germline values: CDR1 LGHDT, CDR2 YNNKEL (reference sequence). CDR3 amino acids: CASTPGSGVSYEQYF. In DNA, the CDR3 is TGTGCCAGCACCCCGGGGAGCGGGGTCTCCTACGAGCAGTACTTC.

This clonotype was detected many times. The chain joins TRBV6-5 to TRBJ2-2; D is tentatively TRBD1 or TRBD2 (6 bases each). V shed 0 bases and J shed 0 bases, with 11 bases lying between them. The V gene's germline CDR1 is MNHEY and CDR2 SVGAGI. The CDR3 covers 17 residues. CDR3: CASSYSGGIANTGELFF. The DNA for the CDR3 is TGTGCCAGCAGTTACTCAGGGGGGATCGCGAACACCGGGGAGCTGTTTTTT.

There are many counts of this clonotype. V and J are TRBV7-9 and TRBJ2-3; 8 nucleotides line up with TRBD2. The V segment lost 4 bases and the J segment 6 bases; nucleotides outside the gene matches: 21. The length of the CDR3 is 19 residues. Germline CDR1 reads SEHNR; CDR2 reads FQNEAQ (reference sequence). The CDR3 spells CASSSPLRRGAGEADTQYF. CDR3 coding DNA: TGTGCCAGCAGCTCCCCACTCCGGAGGGGAGCGGGAGAGGCGGATACGCAGTATTTT.

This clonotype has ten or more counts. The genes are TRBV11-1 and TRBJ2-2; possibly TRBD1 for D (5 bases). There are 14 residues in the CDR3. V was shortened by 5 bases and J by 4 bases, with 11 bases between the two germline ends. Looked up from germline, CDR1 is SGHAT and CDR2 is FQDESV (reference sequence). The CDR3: CASSLQGFTGELFF. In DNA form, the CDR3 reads TGTGCCAGCAGCCTCCAGGGATTCACCGGGGAGCTGTTTTTT.

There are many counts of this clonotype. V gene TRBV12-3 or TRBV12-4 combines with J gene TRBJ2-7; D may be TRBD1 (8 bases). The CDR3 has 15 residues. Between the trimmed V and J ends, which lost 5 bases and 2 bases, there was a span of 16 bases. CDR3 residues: CASSLGQGGAYEQYF. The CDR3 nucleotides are TGTGCCAGCAGTCTAGGACAGGGAGGGGCCTACGAGCAGTACTTC.

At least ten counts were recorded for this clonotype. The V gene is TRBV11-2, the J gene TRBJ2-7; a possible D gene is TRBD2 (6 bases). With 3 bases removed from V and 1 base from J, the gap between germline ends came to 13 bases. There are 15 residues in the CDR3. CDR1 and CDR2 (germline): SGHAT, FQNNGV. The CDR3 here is CASSLLARTSYEQYF. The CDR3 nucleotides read TGTGCCAGCAGCTTGCTAGCGCGAACTTCCTACGAGCAGTACTTC.

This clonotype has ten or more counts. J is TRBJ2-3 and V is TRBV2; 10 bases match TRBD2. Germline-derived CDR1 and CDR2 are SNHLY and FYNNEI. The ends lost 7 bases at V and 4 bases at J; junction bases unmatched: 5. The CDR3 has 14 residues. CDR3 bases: TGTGCCAGCAATCCTAGCGGGAGCCCAGATACGCAGTATTTT. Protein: CASNPSGSPDTQYF.

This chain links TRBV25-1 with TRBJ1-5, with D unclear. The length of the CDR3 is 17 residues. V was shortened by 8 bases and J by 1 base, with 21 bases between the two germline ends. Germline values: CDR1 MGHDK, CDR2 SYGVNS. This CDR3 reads CASSRLRSQWSNQPQHF. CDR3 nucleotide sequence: TGTGCCAGCTCTCGTCTCAGGTCTCAATGGAGCAATCAGCCCCAGCATTTT.

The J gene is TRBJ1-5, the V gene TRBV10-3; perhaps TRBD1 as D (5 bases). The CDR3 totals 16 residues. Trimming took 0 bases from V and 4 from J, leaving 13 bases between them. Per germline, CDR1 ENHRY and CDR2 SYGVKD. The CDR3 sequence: CAISESGLKGNQPQHF. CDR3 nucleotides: TGTGCCATCAGTGAGTCTGGGCTGAAGGGGAATCAGCCCCAGCATTTT.

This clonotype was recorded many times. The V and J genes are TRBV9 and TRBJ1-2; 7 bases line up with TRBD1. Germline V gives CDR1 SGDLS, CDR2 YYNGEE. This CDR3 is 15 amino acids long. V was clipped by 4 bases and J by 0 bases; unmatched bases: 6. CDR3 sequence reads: CASSPQDRPNYGYTF. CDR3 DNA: TGTGCCAGCAGCCCCCAGGACAGGCCTAACTATGGCTACACCTTC.

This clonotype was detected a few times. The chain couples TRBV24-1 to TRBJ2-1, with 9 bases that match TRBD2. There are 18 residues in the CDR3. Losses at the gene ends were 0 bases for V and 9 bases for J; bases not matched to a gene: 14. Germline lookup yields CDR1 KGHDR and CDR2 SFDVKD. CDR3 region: CATSDLLSTSGPYGEQFF. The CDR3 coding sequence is TGTGCCACCAGTGATTTGCTATCGACTAGCGGACCGTATGGTGAGCAGTTCTTC.

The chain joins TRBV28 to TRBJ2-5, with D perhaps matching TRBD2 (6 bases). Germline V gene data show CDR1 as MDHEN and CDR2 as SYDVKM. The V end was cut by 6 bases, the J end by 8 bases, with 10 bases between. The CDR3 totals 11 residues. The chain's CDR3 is CASRSGRTQYF. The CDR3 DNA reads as TGTGCCAGCAGGTCCGGGAGAACCCAGTACTTC.

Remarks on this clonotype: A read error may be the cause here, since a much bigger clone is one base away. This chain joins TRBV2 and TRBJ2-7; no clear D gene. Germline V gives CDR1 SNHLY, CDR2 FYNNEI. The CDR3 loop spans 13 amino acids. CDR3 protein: CVSSRVETYEQYF. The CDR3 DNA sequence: TGTGTCAGCAGTCGTGTCGAGACCTACGAGCAGTACTTC.

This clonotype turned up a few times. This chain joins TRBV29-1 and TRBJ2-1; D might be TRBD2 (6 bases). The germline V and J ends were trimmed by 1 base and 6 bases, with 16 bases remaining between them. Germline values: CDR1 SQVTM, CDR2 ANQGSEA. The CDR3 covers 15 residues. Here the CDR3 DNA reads TGCAGCGTTGAAGGGGTAGCGGTATTATTCAATGAGCAGTTCTTC. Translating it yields CSVEGVAVLFNEQFF.

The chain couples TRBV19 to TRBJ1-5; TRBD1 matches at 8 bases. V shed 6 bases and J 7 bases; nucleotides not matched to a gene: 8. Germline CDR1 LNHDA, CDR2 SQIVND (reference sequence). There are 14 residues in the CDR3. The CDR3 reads CASRGQGSRQPQHF. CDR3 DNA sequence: TGTGCCAGTAGAGGACAGGGCTCGCGCCAGCCCCAGCATTTT.

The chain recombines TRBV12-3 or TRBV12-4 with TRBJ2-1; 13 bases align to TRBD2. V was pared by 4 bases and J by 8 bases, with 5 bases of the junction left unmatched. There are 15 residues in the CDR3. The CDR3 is CASSSGLAGEDEQFF. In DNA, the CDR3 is TGTGCCAGCAGTTCCGGACTAGCGGGAGAAGATGAGCAGTTCTTC.

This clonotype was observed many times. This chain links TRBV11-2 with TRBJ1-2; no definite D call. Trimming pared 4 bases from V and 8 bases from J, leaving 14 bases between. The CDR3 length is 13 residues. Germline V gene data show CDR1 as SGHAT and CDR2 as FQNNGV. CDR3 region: CASSSYDSSGYTF. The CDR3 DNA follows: TGTGCCAGCAGCTCATACGACTCTTCGGGCTACACCTTC.

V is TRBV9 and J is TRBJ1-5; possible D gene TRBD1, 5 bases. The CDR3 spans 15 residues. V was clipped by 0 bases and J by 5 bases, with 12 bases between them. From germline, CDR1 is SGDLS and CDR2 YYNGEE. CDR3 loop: CASSVGARGDQPQHF. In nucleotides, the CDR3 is TGTGCCAGCAGCGTAGGCGCCAGAGGGGATCAGCCCCAGCATTTT.

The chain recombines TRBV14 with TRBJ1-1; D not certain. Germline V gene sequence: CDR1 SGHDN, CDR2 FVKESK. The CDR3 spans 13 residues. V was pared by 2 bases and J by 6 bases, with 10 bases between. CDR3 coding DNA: TGTGCCAGCAGCCAACCGGGGAGGGCTGAAGCTTTCTTT. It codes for CASSQPGRAEAFF.

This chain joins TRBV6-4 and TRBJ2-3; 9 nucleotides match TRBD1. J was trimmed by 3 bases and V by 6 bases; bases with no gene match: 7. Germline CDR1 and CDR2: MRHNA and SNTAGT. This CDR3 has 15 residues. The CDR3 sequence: CASSLTGGKTDTQYF. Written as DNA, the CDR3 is TGTGCCAGCAGCCTTACAGGGGGCAAGACAGATACGCAGTATTTT.